This TCR beta chain emerged from a study of T cell repertoires in ileal Crohn's disease. The overall study: Over 30% were active smokers at surgery; median disease duration was around 7.9 years.

Germline V gene sequence: CDR1 KGHSH, CDR2 LQKENI. Trimming removed 0 bases from V and 4 bases from J; junction bases left unmatched: 7. The CDR3 runs 16 residues. About this clone itself: Its antigen is undetermined.

TCRB immunosequencing input was five hundred nanograms of biopsy DNA per sample. Generated by immunoSEQ multiplex PCR, the TCRdb table keeps only in-frame clones and is missing some. Of approximately 15,000 clones listed, more than 55% were seen once; the top ten hold about 5.3%. Findings and limits, study-wide: Endoscopic recurrence occurred in every patient whose clonality exceeded 26.8%. Active smokers at surgery had more clonal expansions than non-smokers.

The receptor's source is an adult with Crohn's disease. The chain has TRBV18 and TRBJ1-2; 8 bases agree with TRBD1. Sequencing input: ileal tissue. CDR3 in DNA: TGTGCCAGCTCACCACCGGACAGGGTGTATAGCTATGGCTACACCTTC. Encoded protein: CASSPPDRVYSYGYTF.